Listed here are 29 T cell receptor beta chains from one sample, sequenced in a study of blood T cell repertoires in COVID-19. Clones were sequenced by immunoSEQ multiplex PCR, and TCRdb holds only the in-frame ones, with some missing. The sample lists roughly 500,000 clones; around nine tenths were seen once. Sample: PBMCs or T cells enriched from blood (not recorded which). The receptor source for this set is a woman between 55 and 75 years old who had recovered from COVID-19.

This rearrangement joins TRBV5-1 to TRBJ1-4; 8 bases align to TRBD1. Per germline, CDR1 SGHRS and CDR2 YFSETQ. V lost 4 bases to trimming and J lost 4 bases; unmatched junction nucleotides: 6. This CDR3 region has 15 residues. The CDR3 loop is CASSPDRGGNEKLFF. The CDR3 nucleotides read TGCGCCAGCAGCCCCGACAGGGGCGGTAATGAAAAACTGTTTTTT.

The genes are TRBV2 and TRBJ2-7, with D possibly matching TRBD1 (5 bases). Germline CDR1 reads SNHLY; CDR2 reads FYNNEI. This CDR3 contains 14 residues. Trimming stripped 7 bases from V and 2 bases from J, with 15 bases between. The CDR3: CASMYSRATYEQYV. The CDR3 DNA sequence: TGTGCCAGCATGTACTCCAGGGCCACCTACGAGCAGTACGTC.

The chain couples TRBV5-1 to TRBJ1-3; D is ambiguous. The CDR3 spans 16 residues. V was shortened by 0 bases and J by 2 bases, with 12 bases between the two germline ends. CDR1 is SGHRS, CDR2 YFSETQ, per germline. The CDR3 sequence: CASSLGGSGAGNTIYF. DNA for the CDR3: TGCGCCAGCAGCTTGGGAGGGTCAGGAGCTGGAAACACCATATATTTT.

Here the CDR3 reads CSVEPQGTAAQYF. For the CDR3, the DNA is TGCAGCGTCGAACCACAAGGGACAGCGGCGCAGTATTTT. The chain couples TRBV29-1 to TRBJ2-3, with 7 bases aligning to TRBD1. Germline V gene sequence: CDR1 SQVTM, CDR2 ANQGSEA. The CDR3 runs 13 residues. V was pared by 6 bases and J by 10 bases, with 13 bases of the junction left unmatched.

The chain employs TRBV9 and TRBJ1-6; 7 bases fit TRBD1. V lost 4 bases and J lost 10; bases outside the gene matches: 20. This CDR3 region has 18 residues. Germline V gene lookup returns CDR1 SGDLS and CDR2 YYNGEE. CDR3 sequence reads: CASSPLGQGVGLGSPLHF. For the CDR3, the DNA is TGTGCCAGCAGCCCCTTAGGGCAGGGGGTTGGCTTAGGGTCACCCCTCCACTTT.

This chain links TRBV29-1 with TRBJ1-2, with 8 nucleotides matching TRBD1. Trimming took 5 bases from V and 6 from J; bases not matched to a gene: 11. CDR1 SQVTM and CDR2 ANQGSEA come from the germline V gene. This CDR3 spans 14 amino acids. The CDR3 DNA reads TGCAGCGTTCCACCGAGAACAGGGGGGCATGGCTACACCTTC. Its translation is CSVPPRTGGHGYTF.

The rearrangement links TRBV2 to TRBJ2-2; 8 nucleotides align to TRBD2. Germline loops: CDR1 SNHLY, CDR2 FYNNEI. The V gene end was trimmed by 1 base and the J gene end by 7 bases; junction bases not matched to a gene: 5. There are 15 residues in the CDR3. The CDR3, as DNA: TGTGCCAGCAGTGAAGTGACTAGCGAAGGCGGGGAGCTGTTTTTT. This sequence encodes CASSEVTSEGGELFF.

In this sample, this clone turned up once. The rearrangement uses TRBV6-5 and TRBJ2-7; 11 bases line up with TRBD1. V gave up 7 bases and J gave up 3 bases; unmatched junction bases: 5. CDR3 length: 14 residues. Germline values: CDR1 MNHEY, CDR2 SVGAGI. DNA for the CDR3: TGTGCCAGCACTCGGACAGGGGGCGGCTACGAGCAGTACTTC. This translates into CASTRTGGGYEQYF.

V is TRBV10-3 and J is TRBJ1-2; 8 nucleotides match TRBD1. J lost 6 bases, V lost 7 bases, and 1 base had no gene match. There are 11 residues in the CDR3. Germline CDR1 reads ENHRY; CDR2 reads SYGVKD. The CDR3 protein is CAIIQGDGYTF. In DNA, the CDR3 is TGTGCCATCATACAGGGGGATGGCTACACCTTC.

The chain combines TRBV7-2 with TRBJ1-5, with 9 nucleotides matching TRBD1. Germline V gene data show CDR1 as SGHTA and CDR2 as FQGNSA. The CDR3 runs 15 residues. V shed 5 bases and J 3 bases; nucleotides not matched to a gene: 5. CDR3 loop: CASSKWTGDNQPQHF. The CDR3 DNA is TGTGCCAGCAGCAAATGGACAGGGGACAATCAGCCCCAGCATTTT.

The genes are TRBV21-1 and TRBJ2-7; TRBD2, the table's D call, lacks a check against the DNA. TRBV21-1 is flagged as a pseudogene. The CDR3 length is 14 residues. The CDR3 region has the DNA TGTGCCAGCAGCAATACGCGGGGCACGGACGAGCAGTACGTC. Protein: CASSNTRGTDEQYV.

The chain employs TRBV5-1 and TRBJ2-2; TRBD2 matches at 13 bases. This CDR3 region has 17 residues. V shed 4 bases and J 4 bases; nucleotides not matched to a gene: 7. Germline assignment: CDR1 SGHRS and CDR2 YFSETQ. The CDR3 DNA follows: TGCGCCAGCAGCGGAACTAGCGGGGGGGCAGGCACCGGGGAGCTGTTTTTT. Translated, it gives CASSGTSGGAGTGELFF. Filled out from reference TRBV5-1 and TRBJ2-2, the complete variable domain reads KAGVTQTPRYLIKTRGQQVTLSCSPISGHRSVSWYQQTPGQGLQFLFEYFSETQRNKGNFPGRFSGRQFSNSRSEMNVSTLELGDSALYLCASSGTSGGAGTGELFFGEGSRLTVL.

J is TRBJ1-3 and V is TRBV6-5; a weak D match, TRBD1 (5 bases). Trimming removed 5 bases at V and 2 bases at J, with 10 bases between. The CDR3 has 14 amino acids. Germline CDR1 MNHEY, CDR2 SVGAGI. CDR3 region: CASSPGYAGNTIYF. The CDR3 DNA is TGTGCCAGCAGTCCAGGGTATGCTGGAAACACCATATATTTT.

V is TRBV9 and J is TRBJ2-3, with 10 bases lining up with TRBD1. The CDR3 is 15 amino acids. Germline CDR1 SGDLS, CDR2 YYNGEE. Trimming cost V 4 bases and J 5 bases; bases outside gene matches: 7. The CDR3, as DNA: TGTGCCAGCAGCCCCGGGACAGGGGATAGAGATACGCAGTATTTT. It is translated as CASSPGTGDRDTQYF. Looking up the rest from reference TRBV9 and TRBJ2-3 gives the full variable domain: DSGVTQTPKHLITATGQRVTLRCSPRSGDLSVYWYQQSLDQGLQFLIQYYNGEERAKGNILERFSAQQFPDLHSELNLSSLELGDSALYFCASSPGTGDRDTQYFGPGTRLTVL.

The genes are TRBV19 and TRBJ1-2; 7 nucleotides agree with TRBD1. The length of the CDR3 is 13 residues. J gave up 3 bases and V 7 bases, and 5 bases lay outside the gene matches. CDR1 and CDR2 from the germline V gene are LNHDA and SQIVND (reference sequence). The CDR3: CASKGTEDYGYTF. CDR3 nucleotides: TGTGCCAGTAAGGGGACAGAGGACTATGGCTACACCTTC.

This clone has just a few counts. The chain employs TRBV30 and TRBJ1-6; 7 positions agree with TRBD1. Per the germline V gene, CDR1 is GTSNPN and CDR2 is SVGIG (reference sequence). CDR3 length: 17 residues. Unmatched junction bases numbered 16, after V lost 3 bases and J lost 8 bases. CDR3 bases: TGTGCCTGGAGCGATACACCCGACAGGGTTGTCGATTCACCCCTCCACTTT. It is translated as CAWSDTPDRVVDSPLHF.

As regards this clone: Within the sample, other DNA sequences also encode this same CDR3. This chain connects TRBV27 to TRBJ1-5; D is undetermined. Trimming removed 1 base at V and 2 bases at J, with 6 bases between. The germline CDR1 and CDR2 sequences are MNHEY and SMNVEV (reference sequence). CDR3 length: 14 amino acids. CDR3 amino acids: CASSLWGGNQPQHF. CDR3 nucleotides: TGTGCCAGCAGTTTATGGGGAGGCAATCAGCCCCAGCATTTT.

This chain connects TRBV29-1 to TRBJ1-4; D may be TRBD1 (5 bases). The CDR3 extends over 11 amino acids. Trimming pared 7 bases from V and 12 bases from J, leaving 15 bases between. Germline V lookup: CDR1 SQVTM, CDR2 ANQGSEA. CDR3 in amino acids: CSGGGSGELFF. For the CDR3, the DNA is TGCAGCGGCGGGGGAAGCGGGGAACTGTTTTTT. Full variable domain (remainder filled in from reference TRBV29-1 and TRBJ1-4): SAVISQKPSRDICQRGTSLTIQCQVDSQVTMMFWYRQQPGQSLTLIATANQGSEATYESGFVIDKFPISRPNLTFSTLTVSNMSPEDSSIYLCSGGGSGELFFGSGTQLSVL.

The chain links TRBV5-1 to TRBJ2-3; TRBD2 matches at 8 bases. Trimming at V came to 0 bases and at J to 7 bases, leaving 7 bases not matched to a gene. This CDR3 is 15 amino acids long. Per germline, CDR1 SGHRS and CDR2 YFSETQ. The CDR3 nucleotides are TGCGCCAGCAGCTTGGCGGGGGGGCCTGGGCATACGCAGTATTTT. It encodes CASSLAGGPGHTQYF.

This clone was observed a single time. The junction differs from germline at one of its ends, possibly a read error. The J gene is TRBJ1-5, the V gene TRBV14, with TRBD1 identical over 7 bases. CDR1 and CDR2 (germline): SGHDN, FVKESK. The CDR3 has 15 amino acids. CDR3 bases: TGCTTCCCCCGCAGGGGGGCGGCCTCAAATCAGCCCCAGCATTTT. Translated, it gives CFPRRGAASNQPQHF.

This chain joins TRBV18 and TRBJ1-5, with a weak D call TRBD1 (5 bases). Deletions cut 3 bases from V and 7 bases from J, with 13 bases between. The CDR3 spans 14 residues. Germline assignment: CDR1 KGHSH and CDR2 LQKENI. The CDR3 here is CASSPGGEGQPQHF. The CDR3 DNA reads TGTGCCAGCTCACCCGGGGGGGAAGGGCAGCCCCAGCATTTT.

This chain links TRBV6-5 with TRBJ1-2; D perhaps matches TRBD1 (5 bases). Germline values: CDR1 MNHEY, CDR2 SVGAGI. V dropped 3 bases and J dropped 6 bases, with 11 bases sitting between them. The CDR3 is made up of 13 amino acids. DNA of the CDR3: TGTGCCAGCAGTTATGACGCAGGGAATGGCTACACCTTC. Translated, it gives CASSYDAGNGYTF.

The rearrangement uses TRBV11-3 and TRBJ1-1, with a possible D match to TRBD1 (6 bases). The CDR3 is made up of 14 amino acids. Germline V lookup: CDR1 SGHNT, CDR2 YENEEA. V gave up 6 bases and J gave up 2 bases, with 13 bases separating them. The CDR3 bases are TGTGCCAGCAGGCCAGGGGACCGAAACACTGAAGCTTTCTTT. It specifies CASRPGDRNTEAFF. Variable domain in full (rest from reference TRBV11-3 and TRBJ1-1): EAGVVQSPRYKIIEKKQPVAFWCNPISGHNTLYWYLQNLGQGPELLIRYENEEAVDDSQLPKDRFSAERLKGVDSTLKIQPAELGDSAVYLCASRPGDRNTEAFFGQGTRLTVV.

The chain couples TRBV6-5 to TRBJ1-5, with TRBD1 matching over 10 bases. The germline V gene has CDR1 MNHEY and CDR2 SVGAGI. V dropped 5 bases and J dropped 11; count of bases not matched to a gene: 12. The CDR3 spans 15 residues. CDR3 protein: CASSITGTGDLTQHF. The CDR3 nucleotides read TGTGCCAGCAGTATTACCGGGACAGGGGACTTGACCCAGCATTTT.

This clone was recorded only once. The rearrangement joins TRBV3-1 (or the pseudogene TRBV3-2) to TRBJ1-1; 8 nucleotides line up with TRBD1. Looked up from germline, CDR1 is LGHDT and CDR2 is YNNKEL (reference sequence). This CDR3 contains 13 residues. The V and J ends lost 3 bases and 6 bases, in that order; junction bases with no gene match: 3. CDR3 in amino acids: CASSHSRGPEAFF. For the CDR3, the DNA is TGTGCCAGCAGCCATAGCAGGGGGCCTGAAGCTTTCTTT.

J is TRBJ1-1 and V is TRBV5-1; possibly TRBD1 for D (6 bases). CDR3 length: 14 amino acids. CDR1 and CDR2 from the germline V gene are SGHRS and YFSETQ. V lost 0 bases and J lost 4, with 10 bases in between. The CDR3 protein is CASSLDPGATEAFF. The DNA of the CDR3 is TGCGCCAGCAGCTTGGACCCAGGGGCCACTGAAGCTTTCTTT.

This chain links TRBV2 with TRBJ2-3; 14 positions agree with TRBD2. The CDR3 runs 18 residues. The V segment lost 4 bases and the J segment 0 bases; nucleotides outside the gene matches: 6. Looked up from germline, CDR1 is SNHLY and CDR2 is FYNNEI. CDR3: CASSGTSGGPFSTDTQYF. CDR3 in DNA: TGTGCCAGCAGTGGGACTAGCGGGGGGCCTTTTAGCACAGATACGCAGTATTTT.

The gene calls are TRBV7-8 and TRBJ1-5, with D unresolved. V shed 5 bases and J shed 7 bases, with 15 bases lying between them. The CDR3 has 14 residues. Germline V gene lookup returns CDR1 SGHVS and CDR2 FQNEAQ. In DNA, the CDR3 is TGTGCCAGCAGCATTGGAGGGTATGAACAGCCCCAGCATTTT. Protein: CASSIGGYEQPQHF.

J is TRBJ2-2 and V is TRBV11-2, with D tentatively TRBD2 (6 bases). Germline V CDR1 and CDR2: SGHAT, FQNNGV. V was shortened by 5 bases and J by 3 bases, with 13 bases between the two germline ends. This CDR3 has 15 residues. In DNA form, the CDR3 reads TGTGCCAGCAGCCTATCCCCGGGGGACACCGGGGAGCTGTTTTTT. Its protein product is CASSLSPGDTGELFF.